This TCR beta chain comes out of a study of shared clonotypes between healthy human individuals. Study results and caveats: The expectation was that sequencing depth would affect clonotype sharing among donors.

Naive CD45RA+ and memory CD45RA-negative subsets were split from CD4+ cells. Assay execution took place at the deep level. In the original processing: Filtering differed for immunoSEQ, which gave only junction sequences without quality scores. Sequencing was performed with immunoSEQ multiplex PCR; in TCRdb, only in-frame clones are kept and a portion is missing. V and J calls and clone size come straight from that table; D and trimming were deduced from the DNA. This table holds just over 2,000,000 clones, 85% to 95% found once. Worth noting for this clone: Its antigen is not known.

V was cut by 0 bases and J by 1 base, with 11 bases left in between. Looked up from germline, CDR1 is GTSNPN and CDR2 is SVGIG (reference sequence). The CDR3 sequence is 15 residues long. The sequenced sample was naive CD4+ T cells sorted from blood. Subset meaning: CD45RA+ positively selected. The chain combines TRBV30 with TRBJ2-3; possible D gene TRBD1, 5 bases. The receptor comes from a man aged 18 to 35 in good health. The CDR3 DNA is TGTGCCTGGAGTGTACAAGGGGTCGGCACAGATACGCAGTATTTT. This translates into CAWSVQGVGTDTQYF.